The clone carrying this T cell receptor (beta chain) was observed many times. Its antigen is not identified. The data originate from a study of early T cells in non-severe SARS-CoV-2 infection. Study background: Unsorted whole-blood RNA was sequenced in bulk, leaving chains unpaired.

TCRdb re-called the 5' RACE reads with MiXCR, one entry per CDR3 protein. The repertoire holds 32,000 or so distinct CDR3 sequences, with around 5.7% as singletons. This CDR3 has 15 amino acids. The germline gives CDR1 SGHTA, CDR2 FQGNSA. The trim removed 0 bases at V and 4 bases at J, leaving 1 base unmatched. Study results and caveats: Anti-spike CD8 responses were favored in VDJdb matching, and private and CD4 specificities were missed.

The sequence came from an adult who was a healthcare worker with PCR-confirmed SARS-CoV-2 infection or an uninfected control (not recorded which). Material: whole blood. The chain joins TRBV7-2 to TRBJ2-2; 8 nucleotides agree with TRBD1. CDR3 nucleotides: TGTGCCAGCAGCTTAGCCACAGGGGGCACCGGGGAGCTGTTTTTT. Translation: CASSLATGGTGELFF. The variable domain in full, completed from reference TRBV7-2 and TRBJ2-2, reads GAGVSQSPSNKVTEKGKDVELRCDPISGHTALYWYRQSLGQGLEFLIYFQGNSAPDKSGLPSDRFSAERTGGSVSTLTIQRTQQEDSAVYLCASSLATGGTGELFFGEGSRLTVL.